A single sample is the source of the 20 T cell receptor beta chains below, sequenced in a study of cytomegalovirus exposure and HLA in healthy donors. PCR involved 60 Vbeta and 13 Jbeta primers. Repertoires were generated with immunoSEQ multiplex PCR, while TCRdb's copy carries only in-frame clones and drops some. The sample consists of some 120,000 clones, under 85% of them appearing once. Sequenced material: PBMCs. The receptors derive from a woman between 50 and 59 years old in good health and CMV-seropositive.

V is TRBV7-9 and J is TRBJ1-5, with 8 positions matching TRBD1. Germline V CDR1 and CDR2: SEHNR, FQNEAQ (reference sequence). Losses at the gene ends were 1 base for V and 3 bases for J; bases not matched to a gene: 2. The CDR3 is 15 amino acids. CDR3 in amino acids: CASSLGTGNNQPQHF. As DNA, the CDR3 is TGTGCCAGCAGCTTAGGGACAGGGAACAATCAGCCCCAGCATTTT.

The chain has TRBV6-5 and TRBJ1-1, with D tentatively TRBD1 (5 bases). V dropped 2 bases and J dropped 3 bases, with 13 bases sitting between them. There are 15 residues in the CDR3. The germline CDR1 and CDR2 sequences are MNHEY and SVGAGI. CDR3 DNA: TGTGCCAGCAGTTACGGCCCCCCGACAGACACTGAAGCTTTCTTT. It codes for CASSYGPPTDTEAFF.

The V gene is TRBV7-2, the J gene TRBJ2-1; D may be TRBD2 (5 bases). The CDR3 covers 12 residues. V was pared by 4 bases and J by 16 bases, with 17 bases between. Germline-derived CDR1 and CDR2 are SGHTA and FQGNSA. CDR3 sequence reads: CASSSRTKSGFF. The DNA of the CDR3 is TGTGCCAGCAGCTCGCGGACCAAGAGCGGATTCTTC.

The CDR3 bases are TGTGCCAGCAGCCCCGGGACAGGGTTCCCGAACACTGAAGCTTTCTTT. Translation gives CASSPGTGFPNTEAFF. The chain joins TRBV28 to TRBJ1-1, with 9 bases aligning to TRBD1. CDR1 and CDR2 (germline): MDHEN, SYDVKM. V was clipped by 6 bases and J by 1 base; unmatched bases: 9. The CDR3 length is 16 residues.

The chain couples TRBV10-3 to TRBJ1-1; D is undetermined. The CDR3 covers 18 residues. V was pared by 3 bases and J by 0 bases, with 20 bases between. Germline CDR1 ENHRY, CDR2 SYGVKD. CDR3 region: CAISDPEGGNRLNTEAFF. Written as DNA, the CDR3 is TGTGCCATCAGTGACCCCGAGGGAGGTAATCGCCTGAACACTGAAGCTTTCTTT.

The CDR3 coding sequence is TGTGCCAGCAGCGGTACGGGAGGGGTATATGAAAAACTGTTTTTT. It codes for CASSGTGGVYEKLFF. The V and J genes are TRBV9 and TRBJ1-4; a weak D match, TRBD1 (5 bases). This CDR3 region has 15 residues. Germline loops: CDR1 SGDLS, CDR2 YYNGEE. The V gene lost 3 bases and the J gene lost 6 bases, with 15 bases spanning the gap.

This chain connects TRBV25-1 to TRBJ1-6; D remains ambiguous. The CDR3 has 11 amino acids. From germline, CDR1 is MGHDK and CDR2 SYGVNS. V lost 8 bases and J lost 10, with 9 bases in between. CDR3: CASRGDSPLHF. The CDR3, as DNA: TGTGCCAGCCGGGGAGACTCACCCCTCCACTTT.

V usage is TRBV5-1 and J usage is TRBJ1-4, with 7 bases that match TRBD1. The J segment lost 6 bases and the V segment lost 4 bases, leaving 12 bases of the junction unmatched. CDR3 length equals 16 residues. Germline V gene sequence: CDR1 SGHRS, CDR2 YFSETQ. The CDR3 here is CASSLFGTEIHEKLFF. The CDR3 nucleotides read TGCGCCAGCAGCCTGTTTGGGACAGAGATTCATGAAAAACTGTTTTTT.

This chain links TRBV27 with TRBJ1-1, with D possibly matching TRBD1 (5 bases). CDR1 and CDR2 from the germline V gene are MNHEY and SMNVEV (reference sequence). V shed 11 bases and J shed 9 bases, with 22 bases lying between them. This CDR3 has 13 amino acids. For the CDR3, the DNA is TGTGCCTCCTCGGGGGGGGTGGGGACGAAAGCTTTCTTT. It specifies CASSGGVGTKAFF.

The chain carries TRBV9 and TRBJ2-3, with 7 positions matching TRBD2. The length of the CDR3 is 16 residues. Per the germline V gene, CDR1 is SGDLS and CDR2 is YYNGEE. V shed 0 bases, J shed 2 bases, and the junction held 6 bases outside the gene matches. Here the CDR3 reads CASSVGPGTNTDTQYF. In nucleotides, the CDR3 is TGTGCCAGCAGCGTAGGGCCCGGGACTAACACAGATACGCAGTATTTT.

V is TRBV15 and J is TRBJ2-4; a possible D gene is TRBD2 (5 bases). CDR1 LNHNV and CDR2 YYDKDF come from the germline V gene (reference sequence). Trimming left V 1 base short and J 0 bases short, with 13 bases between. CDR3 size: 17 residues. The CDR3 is CATSRVGGVLAKNIQYF. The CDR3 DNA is TGTGCCACCAGCAGAGTAGGAGGAGTCTTAGCCAAAAACATTCAGTACTTC.

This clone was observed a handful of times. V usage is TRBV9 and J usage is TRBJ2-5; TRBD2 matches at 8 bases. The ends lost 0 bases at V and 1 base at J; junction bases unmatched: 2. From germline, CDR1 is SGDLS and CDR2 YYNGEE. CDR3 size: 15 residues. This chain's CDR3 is CASSVVGTSQETQYF. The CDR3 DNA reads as TGTGCCAGCAGCGTAGTGGGGACTAGCCAAGAGACCCAGTACTTC.

The CDR3, as DNA: TGTGCCAGCTCAACTGGGGGCAGTTCCTATGGCTACACCTTC. This codes for CASSTGGSSYGYTF. This chain connects TRBV18 to TRBJ1-2, with a possible D match to TRBD1 (6 bases). The ends were cut back, 5 bases at V and 4 bases at J, with 14 bases in the middle. Germline-derived CDR1 and CDR2 are KGHSH and LQKENI. CDR3 length: 14 residues.

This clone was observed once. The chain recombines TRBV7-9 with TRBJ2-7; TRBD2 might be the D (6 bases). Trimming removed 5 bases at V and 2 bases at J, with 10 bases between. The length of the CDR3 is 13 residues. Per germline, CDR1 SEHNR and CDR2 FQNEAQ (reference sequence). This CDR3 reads CASSRGGAYEQYF. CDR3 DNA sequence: TGTGCCAGCAGCCGTGGAGGGGCCTACGAGCAGTACTTC.

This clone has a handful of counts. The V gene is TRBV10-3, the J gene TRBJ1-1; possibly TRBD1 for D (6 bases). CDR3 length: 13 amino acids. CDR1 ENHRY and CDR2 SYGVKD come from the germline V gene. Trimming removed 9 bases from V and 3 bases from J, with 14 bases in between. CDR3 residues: CAIRGSLDTEAFF. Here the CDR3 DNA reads TGTGCCATTAGGGGGAGTTTAGACACTGAAGCTTTCTTT.

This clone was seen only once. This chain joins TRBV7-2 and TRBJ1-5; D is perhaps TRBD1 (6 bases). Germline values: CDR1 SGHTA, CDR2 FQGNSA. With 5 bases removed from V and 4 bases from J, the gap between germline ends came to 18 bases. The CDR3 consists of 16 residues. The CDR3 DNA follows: TGTGCCAGCAGCCGCGACAGGACCCCTTCTAATCAGCCCCAGCATTTT. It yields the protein CASSRDRTPSNQPQHF.

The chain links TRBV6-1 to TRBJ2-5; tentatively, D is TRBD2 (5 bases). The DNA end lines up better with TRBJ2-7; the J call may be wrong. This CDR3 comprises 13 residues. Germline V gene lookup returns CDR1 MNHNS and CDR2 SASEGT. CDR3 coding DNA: TGTGCCAGCAGGGACTCCTCCTCCTACGAGCAGTACTTC. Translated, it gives CASRDSSSYEQYF.

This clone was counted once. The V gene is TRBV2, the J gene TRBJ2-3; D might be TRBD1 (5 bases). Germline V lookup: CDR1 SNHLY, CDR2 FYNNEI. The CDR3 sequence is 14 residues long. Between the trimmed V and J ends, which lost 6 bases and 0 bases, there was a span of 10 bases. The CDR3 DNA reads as TGTGCCAGCAGGGACACCCGAAGCACAGATACGCAGTATTTT. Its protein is CASRDTRSTDTQYF.

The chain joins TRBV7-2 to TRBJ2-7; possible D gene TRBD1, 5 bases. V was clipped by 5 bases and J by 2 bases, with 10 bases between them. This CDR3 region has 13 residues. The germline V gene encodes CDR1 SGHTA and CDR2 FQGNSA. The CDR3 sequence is CASSVDTTYEQYF. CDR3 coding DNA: TGTGCCAGCAGCGTGGACACTACCTACGAGCAGTACTTC.

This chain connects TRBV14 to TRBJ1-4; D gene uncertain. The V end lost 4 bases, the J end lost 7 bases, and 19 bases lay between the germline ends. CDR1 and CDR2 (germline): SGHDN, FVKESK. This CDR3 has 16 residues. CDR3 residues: CASSPTPARLAEKLFF. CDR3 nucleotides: TGTGCCAGCAGCCCTACCCCAGCGAGGTTGGCTGAAAAACTGTTTTTT.